Listed below are T cell receptor beta chains from one sample, sequenced in a study of blood T cells in healthy people across ages. TCRdb fed the 5' RACE reads into MiXCR, producing one record per CDR3 protein. In the table there are some 800,000 distinct CDR3 sequences, approximately 25% of which are singletons. These records were also assigned to another study, of T cells of mothers and their children.

The source material was blood. The receptors originated from a boy aged 5-17 years in good health. The CDR3 runs from the conserved cysteine through the conserved F or W. The order of the fields is clone size, V gene, D gene, J gene, CDR3 protein, CDR3 DNA. D genes are given only for firm matches. For some rows the clone size is stated as once, few or many, or as a class when expanded; others skip it.

>.|TRBV14|TRBD2|TRBJ2-1
CASMPGLAEPYSYNEQFF
TGTGCCAGCATGCCGGGACTAGCCGAACCCTACTCCTACAATGAGCAGTTCTTC
>.|TRBV13|.|TRBJ2-7
CASSPQGIFPYEQYF
TGTGCCAGCAGCCCCCAGGGGATATTTCCCTACGAGCAGTACTTC
>few|TRBV6-5|TRBD2|TRBJ2-4
CASSYRGASGVAKNIQYF
TGTGCCAGCAGTTACAGGGGCGCTAGCGGGGTAGCCAAAAACATTCAGTACTTC
>few|TRBV7-6|TRBD1|TRBJ1-4
CASSLAFTGVDGLFF
TGTGCCAGCAGCTTAGCGTTCACAGGGGTAGATGGACTGTTTTTT
>.|TRBV5-5|.|TRBJ1-4
CASSWGNTNEKLFF
TGTGCCAGCAGCTGGGGGAACACGAATGAAAAACTGTTTTTT
>.|TRBV6-5|.|TRBJ2-5
CASAFEGETQYF
TGTGCCAGCGCCTTCGAGGGGGAGACCCAGTACTTC
>few|TRBV28|TRBD2|TRBJ2-2
CASSPLTSGRGTGELFF
TGTGCCAGCAGCCCACTGACTAGCGGGAGGGGCACCGGGGAGCTGTTTTTT
>few|TRBV2|TRBD1|TRBJ1-1
CASSVTGGGTEAFF
TGTGCCAGCAGCGTCACAGGGGGTGGCACTGAAGCTTTCTTT
>.|TRBV2|.|TRBJ2-5
CASSRFRETQYF
TGTGCCAGCAGCCGATTCCGGGAGACCCAGTACTTC
>.|TRBV24-1|.|TRBJ2-1
CATSDYTGSSYNEQFF
TGTGCCACCAGTGACTATACAGGGAGCTCCTACAATGAGCAGTTCTTC
>.|TRBV7-3|.|TRBJ1-1
CASSHGRNTEAFF
TGTGCCAGCAGCCATGGTAGAAACACTGAAGCTTTCTTT
>few|TRBV12-3/TRBV12-4|.|TRBJ2-7
CASSQIPGTDGEQYF
TGTGCCAGCAGCCAAATTCCAGGGACCGACGGCGAGCAGTACTTC
>few|TRBV18|TRBD1|TRBJ2-1
CASSHDRAHNEQFF
TGTGCCAGCTCACACGACAGGGCACACAATGAGCAGTTCTTC
>.|TRBV7-3|TRBD1|TRBJ2-1
CASSRGTGWGEQFF
TGTGCCAGCAGCCGCGGGACAGGGTGGGGAGAGCAGTTCTTC
>.|TRBV7-2|.|TRBJ2-7
CASSLDGRVYEQYF
TGTGCCAGCAGCTTAGATGGCAGGGTCTACGAGCAGTACTTC
>.|TRBV7-9|TRBD1|TRBJ1-4
CASSLGARGKSRGDEKLFF
TGTGCCAGCAGCTTGGGCGCCAGGGGGAAATCACGGGGAGATGAAAAACTGTTTTTT
>.|TRBV24-1|.|TRBJ2-1
CATSETGGGFYNEQFF
TGTGCCACCAGTGAGACAGGCGGGGGATTTTACAATGAGCAGTTCTTC
>.|TRBV28|TRBD2|TRBJ2-1
CASSFETSGNEQFF
TGTGCCAGCAGTTTTGAGACTAGCGGGAATGAGCAGTTCTTC
>.|TRBV20-1|.|TRBJ2-1
CSASLISSDEQFF
TGCAGTGCTAGTCTAATTTCTAGCGATGAGCAGTTCTTC
>.|TRBV6-5|TRBD2|TRBJ2-5
CASSYSGRGLGKTQYF
TGTGCCAGCAGTTACTCAGGGAGGGGACTCGGGAAGACCCAGTACTTC
>few|TRBV6-1|TRBD1|TRBJ2-7
CASSDYPGTGMSYEQYF
TGTGCCAGCAGTGACTATCCCGGGACAGGGATGTCCTACGAGCAGTACTTC
>few|TRBV6-2/TRBV6-3|.|TRBJ2-5
CASRPRQIAQETQYF
TGTGCCAGCAGGCCACGACAGATCGCCCAAGAGACCCAGTACTTC
>.|TRBV7-2|.|TRBJ2-5
CASNPGVVGETQYF
TGTGCCAGCAACCCCGGGGTTGTGGGAGAGACCCAGTACTTC
>.|TRBV20-1|TRBD2|TRBJ2-3
CSASSTSGRATDTQYF
TGCAGTGCTAGTTCGACTAGCGGGAGGGCAACAGATACGCAGTATTTT
>.|TRBV13|.|TRBJ1-4
CASSLRGEATNEKLFF
TGTGCCAGCAGCTTAAGGGGCGAAGCAACTAATGAAAAACTGTTTTTT
>.|TRBV28|TRBD2|TRBJ2-5
CASSLLATQTQYF
TGTGCCAGCAGCTTACTAGCGACTCAGACCCAGTACTTC
>few|TRBV30|TRBD1|TRBJ1-2
CAWEDRGHGYTF
TGTGCCTGGGAGGACAGGGGGCACGGCTACACCTTC
>few|TRBV15|.|TRBJ1-2
CATSRDRGDTYGYTF
TGTGCCACCAGCAGAGATAGGGGTGACACCTATGGCTACACCTTC